This TCR beta chain stems from a study of T cell repertoires in cytomegalovirus infection. As for the study in general: Epitope selection comprised recently identified HLA-C-restricted CMV epitopes and well-studied HLA-B-restricted CMV epitopes. It was the public TCR beta signatures that indicated both CMV infection and matching HLA type. Findings and limits, study-wide: Accumulated public TCR beta family frequency recognized individuals carrying CMV together with the relevant HLA. Dominant in the ex vivo response were TCR beta clonotypes restricted by HLA-C and specific for CMV.

This clonotype turned up a few times. Its antigen remains unknown. MiXCR, run by TCRdb on the reads, gives a single entry per CDR3 protein. This sample has about 340,000 distinct CDR3 sequences, with 25% to 30% found just once. Trimming cost V 3 bases and J 6 bases; bases outside gene matches: 6. CDR1 is SGHTA, CDR2 FQGNSA, per germline. The CDR3 totals 15 residues. The sequenced sample was cultured PBMCs, obtained from culture after CMV antigen stimulation. This TCR derives from a human donor in good health (CMV status not recorded). Some clones in this sample may be carry-over from other donors' samples. The chain couples TRBV7-2 to TRBJ2-2, with TRBD2 matching 8 bases. The CDR3 nucleotides read TGTGCCAGCAGCTTCGAGCGGGAGTCCGCCGGGGAGCTGTTTTTT. As protein: CASSFERESAGELFF.